The rows below give T cell receptor beta chains drawn from one sample of a study of blood T cell repertoires in COVID-19. Method: immunoSEQ multiplex PCR; TCRdb's copy keeps in-frame clones and lacks some. This table holds roughly 330,000 clones, more than 75% found once. Sequencing was performed on PBMCs or T cells enriched from blood (not recorded which). The receptors stem from a young woman who had recovered from COVID-19. CDR3s include the opening cysteine and the closing phenylalanine or tryptophan. A D gene is named only where the DNA matches it firmly. Rows give clone size only sometimes, using once, few, many, or a class for an expanded clone.

d_call: -; cdr3_length: 13; j_call: TRBJ1-2; v_call: TRBV10-3; clone_size: -; cdr3_aa: CAISAGLNYGYTF; cdr3_nt: TGTGCCATCAGCGCGGGGTTGAACTATGGCTACACCTTC
d_call: TRBD1; cdr3_length: 16; j_call: TRBJ1-2; v_call: TRBV12-5; clone_size: -; cdr3_aa: CASGPLGDSIFYGYTF; cdr3_nt: TGTGCTAGTGGCCCTCTCGGGGACAGTATATTCTATGGCTACACCTTC
d_call: -; cdr3_length: 12; j_call: TRBJ1-1; v_call: TRBV7-9; clone_size: -; cdr3_aa: CASSLSSDEAFF; cdr3_nt: TGTGCCAGCAGCTTGAGCTCCGATGAAGCTTTCTTT
d_call: -; cdr3_length: 17; j_call: TRBJ1-3; v_call: TRBV5-4; clone_size: -; cdr3_aa: CASSLSVWPSSGNTIYF; cdr3_nt: TGTGCCAGCAGCTTGTCAGTGTGGCCCAGCTCTGGAAACACCATATATTTT
d_call: -; cdr3_length: 14; j_call: TRBJ2-6; v_call: TRBV28; clone_size: once; cdr3_aa: CASSLRSGANVLTF; cdr3_nt: TGTGCCAGCAGTTTACGTTCTGGGGCCAACGTCCTGACTTTC
d_call: TRBD1; cdr3_length: 15; j_call: TRBJ1-2; v_call: TRBV12-5; clone_size: -; cdr3_aa: CASGLEYGTAHGYTF; cdr3_nt: TGTGCTAGTGGTTTGGAATATGGGACAGCCCATGGCTACACCTTC
d_call: TRBD1; cdr3_length: 15; j_call: TRBJ1-5; v_call: TRBV4-1; clone_size: -; cdr3_aa: CASSQDAQGHQPQHF; cdr3_nt: TGCGCCAGCAGCCAAGATGCACAGGGGCATCAGCCCCAGCATTTT
d_call: -; cdr3_length: 14; j_call: TRBJ1-4; v_call: TRBV7-2; clone_size: -; cdr3_aa: CASSRGVTNEKLFF; cdr3_nt: TGTGCCAGCAGTCGGGGGGTAACTAATGAAAAACTGTTTTTT
d_call: TRBD2; cdr3_length: 14; j_call: TRBJ2-3; v_call: TRBV3-1/TRBV3-2; clone_size: -; cdr3_aa: CASSRASGGDTQYF; cdr3_nt: TGTGCCAGCAGCCGGGCTAGCGGGGGAGATACGCAGTATTTT
d_call: TRBD1; cdr3_length: 16; j_call: TRBJ1-4; v_call: TRBV13; clone_size: -; cdr3_aa: CASSSSLGGEPEKLFF; cdr3_nt: TGTGCCAGCAGCTCCTCTTTAGGGGGCGAACCTGAAAAACTGTTTTTT
d_call: TRBD1; cdr3_length: 14; j_call: TRBJ1-6; v_call: TRBV15; clone_size: -; cdr3_aa: CATSGQGRDSPLHF; cdr3_nt: TGTGCCACCAGCGGACAGGGTCGGGATTCACCCCTCCACTTT
d_call: -; cdr3_length: 15; j_call: TRBJ1-1; v_call: TRBV11-2; clone_size: -; cdr3_aa: CASSSPRSGNTEAFF; cdr3_nt: TGTGCCAGCAGCTCCCCCCGTTCGGGGAACACTGAAGCTTTCTTT
d_call: -; cdr3_length: 14; j_call: TRBJ1-3; v_call: TRBV5-5; clone_size: -; cdr3_aa: CASSQTVYGNTIYF; cdr3_nt: TGTGCCAGCAGCCAGACAGTATATGGAAACACCATATATTTT
d_call: -; cdr3_length: 16; j_call: TRBJ2-1; v_call: TRBV5-6; clone_size: -; cdr3_aa: CASSLAGVLVDNEQFF; cdr3_nt: TGTGCCAGCAGCTTGGCCGGAGTACTAGTAGACAATGAGCAGTTCTTC
d_call: -; cdr3_length: 14; j_call: TRBJ1-1; v_call: TRBV2; clone_size: medium-sized; cdr3_aa: CASSTESGGTEAFF; cdr3_nt: TGTGCCAGCAGCACGGAGTCGGGGGGCACTGAAGCTTTCTTT
d_call: TRBD2; cdr3_length: 15; j_call: TRBJ2-1; v_call: TRBV29-1; clone_size: -; cdr3_aa: CSAPGRGSSYNEQFF; cdr3_nt: TGCAGCGCCCCGGGGCGGGGGAGCTCCTACAATGAGCAGTTCTTC
d_call: -; cdr3_length: 14; j_call: TRBJ1-2; v_call: TRBV2; clone_size: -; cdr3_aa: CASSAGPANYGYTF; cdr3_nt: TGTGCCAGCAGCGCGGGCCCGGCCAACTATGGCTACACCTTC
d_call: TRBD1; cdr3_length: 17; j_call: TRBJ1-5; v_call: TRBV28; clone_size: -; cdr3_aa: CASSLSVDRVVGQPQHF; cdr3_nt: TGTGCCAGCAGTTTATCGGTGGACAGGGTAGTAGGTCAGCCCCAGCATTTT
d_call: TRBD1; cdr3_length: 16; j_call: TRBJ2-3; v_call: TRBV19; clone_size: -; cdr3_aa: CASTQDRAPSEDTQYF; cdr3_nt: TGTGCCAGTACTCAGGACAGGGCACCGAGTGAGGATACGCAGTATTTT
d_call: -; cdr3_length: 14; j_call: TRBJ1-4; v_call: TRBV5-6; clone_size: -; cdr3_aa: CASSLGYSPEKLFF; cdr3_nt: TGTGCCAGCAGCTTAGGTTACAGCCCGGAAAAACTGTTTTTT
d_call: TRBD1; cdr3_length: 15; j_call: TRBJ1-1; v_call: TRBV24-1; clone_size: -; cdr3_aa: CATSDPGRGPGEAFF; cdr3_nt: TGTGCCACCAGTGATCCCGGCAGGGGGCCGGGTGAAGCTTTCTTT
d_call: TRBD1; cdr3_length: 15; j_call: TRBJ2-7; v_call: TRBV18; clone_size: -; cdr3_aa: CASSPRDRSSYEQYF; cdr3_nt: TGTGCCAGCTCACCACGGGACAGGAGCTCCTACGAGCAGTACTTC
d_call: TRBD2; cdr3_length: 16; j_call: TRBJ2-3; v_call: TRBV5-1; clone_size: -; cdr3_aa: CASSLASGGIADTQYF; cdr3_nt: TGCGCCAGCAGCTTGGCTAGCGGGGGGATCGCAGATACGCAGTATTTT
d_call: TRBD1; cdr3_length: 13; j_call: TRBJ2-3; v_call: TRBV6-2/TRBV6-3; clone_size: -; cdr3_aa: CASSWGTADTQYF; cdr3_nt: TGTGCCAGCAGTTGGGGGACAGCAGATACGCAGTATTTT
d_call: TRBD1; cdr3_length: 19; j_call: TRBJ1-5; v_call: TRBV5-8; clone_size: -; cdr3_aa: CASSLFHGTGGYSNQPQHF; cdr3_nt: TGTGCCAGCAGCTTGTTTCATGGGACAGGGGGTTATAGCAATCAGCCCCAGCATTTT
d_call: TRBD1; cdr3_length: 13; j_call: TRBJ1-6; v_call: TRBV9; clone_size: -; cdr3_aa: CASSQGDRSPLHF; cdr3_nt: TGTGCCAGCAGCCAGGGGGACAGGTCACCCCTCCACTTT
d_call: TRBD1; cdr3_length: 13; j_call: TRBJ1-2; v_call: TRBV6-1; clone_size: -; cdr3_aa: CASNPTGNYGYTF; cdr3_nt: TGTGCCAGCAATCCGACAGGGAACTATGGCTACACCTTC
d_call: -; cdr3_length: 14; j_call: TRBJ1-1; v_call: TRBV28; clone_size: -; cdr3_aa: CASRSAGMNTEAFF; cdr3_nt: TGTGCCAGCCGGAGCGCAGGGATGAACACTGAAGCTTTCTTT
d_call: TRBD2; cdr3_length: 16; j_call: TRBJ2-3; v_call: TRBV15; clone_size: -; cdr3_aa: CATSRVRTSRGDTQYF; cdr3_nt: TGTGCCACCAGCAGAGTCCGGACTAGCCGGGGAGATACGCAGTATTTT
d_call: TRBD1; cdr3_length: 17; j_call: TRBJ1-2; v_call: TRBV4-2; clone_size: -; cdr3_aa: CASSQETSRDRNYGYTF; cdr3_nt: TGTGCCAGCAGCCAAGAAACTTCCCGGGACAGAAACTATGGCTACACCTTC
d_call: TRBD2; cdr3_length: 15; j_call: TRBJ2-1; v_call: TRBV9; clone_size: -; cdr3_aa: CASSALAGGYNEQFF; cdr3_nt: TGTGCCAGCAGCGCCCTAGCGGGGGGTTACAATGAGCAGTTCTTC
d_call: -; cdr3_length: 16; j_call: TRBJ1-6; v_call: TRBV19; clone_size: -; cdr3_aa: CASSMGGRIGDSPLHF; cdr3_nt: TGTGCCAGTAGTATGGGCGGACGAATAGGGGATTCACCCCTCCACTTT
d_call: -; cdr3_length: 16; j_call: TRBJ2-6; v_call: TRBV25-1; clone_size: few; cdr3_aa: CASSASRVPGANVLTF; cdr3_nt: TGTGCCAGCAGTGCATCGAGGGTACCTGGGGCCAACGTCCTGACTTTC
d_call: -; cdr3_length: 14; j_call: TRBJ1-2; v_call: TRBV19; clone_size: -; cdr3_aa: CASSKNRENYGYTF; cdr3_nt: TGTGCCAGTAGTAAAAACAGGGAAAACTATGGCTACACCTTC
d_call: TRBD2; cdr3_length: 14; j_call: TRBJ2-7; v_call: TRBV2; clone_size: -; cdr3_aa: CASAGDLDISEQYF; cdr3_nt: TGTGCCAGCGCGGGGGACCTAGATATCAGCGAGCAGTACTTC
d_call: -; cdr3_length: 13; j_call: TRBJ2-5; v_call: TRBV12-3/TRBV12-4; clone_size: -; cdr3_aa: CASRRGVQETQYF; cdr3_nt: TGTGCCAGCAGACGCGGGGTACAAGAGACCCAGTACTTC
d_call: TRBD1; cdr3_length: 12; j_call: TRBJ1-2; v_call: TRBV30; clone_size: -; cdr3_aa: CAWSTGNYGYTF; cdr3_nt: TGTGCCTGGTCGACAGGGAACTATGGCTACACCTTC
d_call: -; cdr3_length: 10; j_call: TRBJ1-1; v_call: TRBV20-1; clone_size: -; cdr3_aa: CSATTDQAFF; cdr3_nt: TGCAGTGCCACAACAGACCAGGCTTTCTTT